This T cell receptor beta chain comes out of a study of Ad26.COV2.S vaccination and SARS-CoV-2 variants. V dropped 4 bases and J dropped 1 base, with 13 bases sitting between them. The CDR3 loop spans 15 amino acids. Germline V gene data show CDR1 as SQVTM and CDR2 as ANQGSEA. Libraries were prepared by immunoSEQ multiplex PCR; TCRdb keeps only in-frame clonotypes and omits some of them. In the table there are under 150,000 clones, 80% to 90% of which are singletons. The sample in question was peripheral blood, obtained after recovery from COVID-19. The sequence was collected from a human donor who had recovered from COVID-19. The J gene is TRBJ1-4, the V gene TRBV29-1; D is unclear. CDR3 in amino acids: CSVGVRFRTNEKLFF. DNA for the CDR3: TGCAGCGTTGGGGTCCGGTTCAGAACTAATGAAAAACTGTTTTTT. The entire variable domain, with the rest obtained from reference TRBV29-1 and TRBJ1-4, is as follows: SAVISQKPSRDICQRGTSLTIQCQVDSQVTMMFWYRQQPGQSLTLIATANQGSEATYESGFVIDKFPISRPNLTFSTLTVSNMSPEDSSIYLCSVGVRFRTNEKLFFGSGTQLSVL.